Listed below are T cell receptor beta chains from one sample, sequenced in a study of tumor-infiltrating lymphocytes in localized non-small cell lung cancer. Clones were read by immunoSEQ multiplex PCR, and TCRdb kept only the in-frame ones, dropping some. The sample lists approximately 13,000 clones, approximately 85% occurring once. The specimen sequenced was uninvolved lung tissue not adjacent to the tumor. The receptor set was obtained from a human donor with non-small cell lung cancer. The CDR3 runs from the conserved cysteine through the conserved F or W. A D gene is named only where the DNA matches it firmly. A clone size is listed for some rows: how often the clone was seen (once, few, many), or a class if it is expanded.

j_gene,d_gene,v_gene,abundance,CDR3aa,CDR3nt
TRBJ2-7,NA,TRBV18,NA,CASSTGRDTTF,TGTGCCAGCTCCACCGGGCGGGACACTACGTTC
TRBJ1-3,TRBD1,TRBV9,NA,CASSLRDRGYRSSGNTIYF,TGTGCCAGCAGCCTCCGGGACAGGGGTTACCGAAGCTCTGGAAACACCATATATTTT
TRBJ2-2,TRBD1,TRBV5-1,NA,CASSRTGGEGTGELFF,TGCGCCAGCAGCCGGACAGGGGGCGAGGGTACCGGGGAGCTGTTTTTT
TRBJ2-3,TRBD2,TRBV6-6,once,CASSSSGRAPDTQYF,TGTGCCAGCAGTTCGAGCGGGAGGGCCCCAGATACGCAGTATTTT
TRBJ1-4,NA,TRBV30,NA,CAWSVGGGAGKLFF,TGTGCCTGGAGTGTAGGAGGGGGTGCCGGAAAACTGTTTTTT
TRBJ1-3,NA,TRBV7-9,NA,CASSLASAHTSGNTIYF,TGTGCCAGCAGCTTAGCTTCGGCACACACCTCTGGAAACACCATATATTTT
TRBJ1-5,TRBD1,TRBV28,NA,CASSLGQGRGYSNQPQHF,TGTGCCAGCAGTCTCGGACAGGGGAGGGGGTATAGCAATCAGCCCCAGCATTTT
TRBJ1-2,TRBD1,TRBV6-4,NA,CASSDSGQGYGYTF,TGTGCCAGCAGTGACTCCGGACAGGGCTATGGCTACACCTTC
TRBJ2-2,TRBD2,TRBV6-1,NA,CASSSLAGNTGELFF,TGTGCCAGCTCTTCACTAGCGGGAAACACCGGGGAGCTGTTTTTT
TRBJ1-1,NA,TRBV6-1,NA,CASSEGEQGWTEAFF,TGTGCCAGCAGTGAAGGTGAGCAGGGCTGGACTGAAGCTTTCTTT
TRBJ2-3,TRBD2,TRBV5-5,NA,CASQSGSGGDTQYF,TGTGCCAGTCAGAGCGGGAGTGGAGGAGATACGCAGTATTTT
TRBJ2-5,NA,TRBV5-1,NA,CASSFNLQETQYF,TGCGCCAGCAGCTTTAACCTCCAAGAGACCCAGTACTTC
TRBJ1-1,NA,TRBV15,NA,CATSRSRNKNTEAFF,TGTGCCACCAGCAGATCCCGGAACAAAAACACTGAAGCTTTCTTT
TRBJ2-7,NA,TRBV19,NA,CASSIGTARVGSSYEQYF,TGTGCCAGTAGTATAGGTACAGCGAGGGTAGGTTCTTCCTACGAGCAGTACTTC
TRBJ2-1,NA,TRBV5-1,few,CASSLGVDSYNEQFF,TGCGCCAGCAGCTTGGGCGTGGACTCCTACAATGAGCAGTTCTTC
TRBJ2-7,NA,TRBV7-9,NA,CASSWDSYEQYF,TGTGCCAGCAGCTGGGACTCCTACGAGCAGTACTTC
TRBJ2-2,NA,TRBV18,NA,CASSPSSTGELFF,TGTGCCAGCTCACCATCGAGCACCGGGGAGCTGTTTTTT
TRBJ2-3,TRBD2,TRBV6-5,NA,CASSPRGDSTDTQYF,TGTGCCAGCAGCCCTCGGGGGGATAGCACAGATACGCAGTATTTT
TRBJ2-7,NA,TRBV19,few,CASSKSEPSHEQYF,TGTGCCAGTAGTAAGAGCGAACCCTCCCACGAGCAGTACTTC
TRBJ2-3,TRBD2,TRBV27,NA,CASSLAGGTDTQYF,TGTGCCAGCAGTTTAGCGGGGGGCACAGATACGCAGTATTTT
TRBJ2-5,NA,TRBV6-6,NA,CASSSGQKETQYF,TGTGCCAGCAGTTCCGGACAGAAAGAGACCCAGTACTTC
TRBJ2-5,TRBD2,TRBV2,NA,CASSVPTSGSLRYQETQYF,TGTGCCAGCAGTGTGCCGACTAGCGGGAGTTTACGGTACCAAGAGACCCAGTACTTC
TRBJ1-2,NA,TRBV27,NA,CASSLSRGNLFNYGYTF,TGTGCCAGCAGTTTAAGTAGGGGGAACCTTTTTAACTATGGCTACACCTTC
TRBJ2-2,TRBD2,TRBV6-1,NA,CASSELRLAGGPGTGELFF,TGTGCCAGCAGTGAACTGCGGCTAGCGGGAGGTCCGGGCACCGGGGAGCTGTTTTTT
TRBJ1-1,NA,TRBV6-1,NA,CATRGSRTNTEAFF,TGTGCCACCAGGGGCTCCCGAACGAACACTGAAGCTTTCTTT
TRBJ2-1,NA,TRBV18,NA,CASSMGRYNEQFF,TGTGCCAGCTCAATGGGAAGGTACAATGAGCAGTTCTTC
TRBJ2-7,TRBD1,TRBV2,NA,CASSVRQGGAEQYF,TGTGCCAGCAGTGTTCGACAGGGGGGGGCCGAGCAGTACTTC
TRBJ1-5,NA,TRBV6-1,NA,CASSQRGGQGQPQHF,TGTGCCAGCAGCCAAAGGGGGGGCCAGGGTCAGCCCCAGCATTTT
TRBJ1-3,NA,TRBV30,NA,CAWSRGAGNTIYF,TGTGCCTGGAGTAGGGGGGCTGGAAACACCATATATTTT
TRBJ2-7,TRBD2,TRBV4-1,NA,CASSLLRDYHREQYF,TGCGCCAGCAGCCTCCTCCGGGACTACCATCGGGAGCAGTACTTC
TRBJ2-7,NA,TRBV6-1,NA,CASSEDPGRDYEQYF,TGTGCCAGCAGTGAAGATCCGGGACGGGACTACGAGCAGTACTTC
TRBJ2-7,NA,TRBV2,NA,CASVMPSSLSYEQYF,TGTGCCAGCGTAATGCCGTCCTCGCTCTCCTACGAGCAGTACTTC
TRBJ2-7,NA,TRBV6-1,NA,CASTLPGQSYEQYF,TGTGCCAGCACCCTCCCGGGGCAGAGCTACGAGCAGTACTTC
TRBJ2-7,NA,TRBV11-2,few,CASSVGLGGTHEQYF,TGTGCCAGCAGTGTGGGGCTAGGGGGGACCCACGAGCAGTACTTC
TRBJ1-4,NA,TRBV30,NA,CAWTASRAGKLFF,TGTGCCTGGACGGCGTCCAGGGCCGGAAAACTGTTTTTT
TRBJ1-2,TRBD1,TRBV30,NA,CARKQGASYGYTF,TGTGCCCGTAAACAGGGGGCGAGCTATGGCTACACCTTC
TRBJ2-5,TRBD1,TRBV2,few,CASRDDRGETQYF,TGTGCCAGCAGGGATGACAGGGGAGAGACCCAGTACTTC
TRBJ2-1,TRBD2,TRBV6-5,NA,CATEAGGGGREQFF,TGTGCCACGGAGGCTGGCGGGGGGGGTCGGGAGCAGTTCTTC
TRBJ2-3,NA,TRBV4-1,NA,CASSQETDTQYF,TGCGCCAGCAGCCAAGAAACAGATACGCAGTATTTT
TRBJ2-7,TRBD2,TRBV7-6,NA,CASSLEGVTSGGTYEQYF,TGTGCCAGCAGCTTAGAGGGGGTGACTAGCGGGGGCACCTACGAGCAGTACTTC
TRBJ1-6,NA,TRBV6-4,NA,CASSDVICNSVSSYNSPLHF,TGTGCCAGCAGTGACGTCATTTGCAACAGCGTGAGCTCCTATAATTCACCCCTCCACTTT